This TCR beta chain was observed in a study of blood T cell repertoires in COVID-19. In the study overall: Acute-phase and convalescent COVID-19 samples originated in the United States, Italy and Spain. T cells, B-cell-depleted T cells, or PBMCs supplied cDNA or gDNA.

The germline CDR1 and CDR2 sequences are WSHSY and SAAADI. Trimming removed 5 bases from V and 2 bases from J, with 10 bases in between. This CDR3 has 14 amino acids. Profiled with immunoSEQ multiplex PCR; TCRdb holds only in-frame clones, not every one. Here the sample spans 120,000 to 150,000 clones, 65% to 90% being singletons. This receptor was obtained from a man in his fifties or sixties with acute or convalescent COVID-19. The chain uses TRBV10-2 and TRBJ2-1; a weak D match, TRBD2 (6 bases). The sequencing input was peripheral blood. The CDR3 DNA reads as TGCGCCAGCAGTCTACTAGCTGCCTACAATGAGCAGTTCTTC. This encodes CASSLLAAYNEQFF.